This T cell receptor (beta chain) came from a study of cytomegalovirus exposure and HLA in healthy donors. Study results and limitations: 87-base-pair reads could not separate some V segments, including TRBV6-2 and TRBV6-3. Analysis performed later found roughly 17,000 TCR beta sequences associated with HLA alleles at 0.05 false discovery rate.

Per the germline V gene, CDR1 is SNHLY and CDR2 is FYNNEI. The CDR3 loop spans 12 amino acids. Trimming removed 0 bases at V and 11 bases at J, with 8 bases between. In the case of this clone: Antigen unknown.

In the PCR, 60 Vbeta and 13 Jbeta primers were used. Original processing methods: Among the unique TCR beta chains that a later analysis counted, 70 million to 85 million in all, roughly 11 million were shared. Libraries were prepared by immunoSEQ multiplex PCR; TCRdb keeps only in-frame clonotypes and omits some of them. Clonal size and the V and J genes are those of that table, whereas D and trimming came from the DNA. The sample lists roughly 250,000 clones; over 70% were seen once. The chain is built from TRBV2 and TRBJ1-5; D call uncertain. The sequence derives from a girl under 10 years old in good health and CMV-seronegative. Sequencing was carried out using PBMCs. Here the CDR3 DNA reads TGTGCCAGCAGTGAAGCCCGGGAGTCCCAGCATTTT. This codes for CASSEARESQHF.